The 22 T cell receptor beta chains presented below share a single source sample, sequenced in a study of blood T cell repertoires in COVID-19. Generated by immunoSEQ multiplex PCR, the TCRdb table keeps only in-frame clones and is missing some. The top ten hold around 7% of the sample, which has some 180,000 clones, around four fifths seen once. The sample taken for sequencing was peripheral blood. Receptor source: a woman in her thirties or forties with COVID-19, enrolled during active disease.

This clone was detected once. The chain recombines TRBV28 with TRBJ1-3; TRBD1 might be the D (5 bases). Trimming stripped 8 bases from V and 0 bases from J, with 11 bases between. The germline V gene has CDR1 MDHEN and CDR2 SYDVKM. There are 14 residues in the CDR3. This chain's CDR3 is CASGGIPSGNTIYF. In nucleotides, the CDR3 is TGTGCCAGCGGGGGGATCCCCTCTGGAAACACCATATATTTT.

This clone was detected once. The chain combines TRBV5-1 with TRBJ1-2; 8 nucleotides agree with TRBD1. V lost 2 bases, J lost 6 bases, and 18 bases stayed unmatched. Germline CDR1 reads SGHRS; CDR2 reads YFSETQ. The CDR3 runs to 18 residues. CDR3 sequence: CASSFLTGQGVGEDGYTF. In DNA, the CDR3 is TGCGCCAGCAGCTTCCTGACAGGACAGGGAGTCGGTGAGGATGGCTACACCTTC.

As for this clone: Other DNA sequences of this sample code for an identical CDR3. V is TRBV12-3 or TRBV12-4 and J is TRBJ1-2, with 7 bases lining up with TRBD1. V was clipped by 6 bases and J by 5 bases; unmatched bases: 6. The CDR3 totals 13 residues. CDR3 DNA: TGTGCCAGCAGCAGGGACAGTTCTTATGGCTACACCTTC. Translated: CASSRDSSYGYTF.

This clone has only one observation. The chain uses TRBV6-5 and TRBJ2-3; D is unresolved. Trimming removed 6 bases from V and 2 bases from J, with 9 bases in between. CDR3 size: 13 residues. Germline V CDR1 and CDR2: MNHEY, SVGAGI. The CDR3: CASRTPATDTQYF. The CDR3 region has the DNA TGTGCCAGCAGGACACCGGCCACAGATACGCAGTATTTT.

This chain uses TRBV28 with TRBJ2-7; tentative D call: TRBD2 (5 bases). Germline-derived CDR1 and CDR2 are MDHEN and SYDVKM. This CDR3 region has 14 residues. The ends were cut back, 3 bases at V and 6 bases at J, with 15 bases in the middle. The CDR3 protein is CASSFTPTGIEQYF. DNA of the CDR3: TGTGCCAGCAGTTTTACCCCGACCGGGATCGAGCAGTACTTC.

The chain couples TRBV4-1 to TRBJ2-3, with 15 bases matching TRBD2. Germline V gene data show CDR1 as MGHRA and CDR2 as YSYEKL. The CDR3 consists of 19 residues. The ends lost 4 bases at V and 5 bases at J; junction bases unmatched: 13. CDR3 sequence reads: CASSPWTSGGAHPGDTQYF. Written as DNA, the CDR3 is TGCGCCAGCAGCCCCTGGACTAGCGGGGGGGCGCATCCGGGAGATACGCAGTATTTT.

The rearrangement joins TRBV7-9 to TRBJ1-4, with 7 bases matching TRBD1. CDR1 and CDR2 (germline): SEHNR, FQNEAQ (reference sequence). V lost 5 bases and J lost 4; bases outside the gene matches: 7. This CDR3 has 15 residues. The CDR3 DNA is TGTGCCAGCAGCCTGATCGGGACAGTTAATGAAAAACTGTTTTTT. This translates into CASSLIGTVNEKLFF. Together with reference TRBV7-9 and TRBJ1-4, the CDR3 gives the full variable domain: DTGVSQNPRHKITKRGQNVTFRCDPISEHNRLYWYRQTLGQGPEFLTYFQNEAQLEKSRLLSDRFSAERPKGSFSTLEIQRTEQGDSAMYLCASSLIGTVNEKLFFGSGTQLSVL.

The sample holds a few counts of this clone. The chain has TRBV7-6 and TRBJ2-6, with 10 bases fitting TRBD1. Germline V gene sequence: CDR1 SGHVS, CDR2 FNYEAQ. Trimming cost V 5 bases and J 0 bases; bases outside gene matches: 4. The length of the CDR3 is 17 residues. The CDR3 loop reads CASSQTGGSSGANVLTF. CDR3 DNA sequence: TGTGCCAGCAGCCAGACAGGGGGCAGCTCTGGGGCCAACGTCCTGACTTTC.

Note on this clone: Other nucleotide sequences from this sample produce the same CDR3. This chain connects TRBV6-4 to TRBJ1-1; TRBD1 matches at 8 bases. After removal of 8 bases from V and 1 base from J, the junction contained 3 bases not matched to a gene. The CDR3 covers 13 residues. CDR1 is MRHNA, CDR2 SNTAGT, per germline. This CDR3 reads CASSDRENTEAFF. CDR3 in DNA: TGTGCCAGCTCGGACAGGGAGAACACTGAAGCTTTCTTT.

The V and J genes are TRBV6-5 and TRBJ1-1; weak D call: TRBD1 (5 bases). Trimming removed 5 bases from V and 0 bases from J, with 7 bases in between. CDR3 size: 13 residues. Per germline, CDR1 MNHEY and CDR2 SVGAGI. This chain's CDR3 is CASSPTVNTEAFF. The CDR3 nucleotides are TGTGCCAGCAGTCCGACAGTGAACACTGAAGCTTTCTTT.

V is TRBV7-9 and J is TRBJ1-4; D is perhaps TRBD1 (5 bases). V was pared by 5 bases and J by 4 bases, with 11 bases between. Germline assignment: CDR1 SEHNR and CDR2 FQNEAQ (reference sequence). The length of the CDR3 is 14 residues. CDR3 in amino acids: CASSQGQDNEKLFF. Written as DNA, the CDR3 is TGTGCCAGCAGCCAAGGACAAGATAATGAAAAACTGTTTTTT.

The rearrangement uses TRBV11-2 and TRBJ1-5, with 9 bases matching TRBD1. J was trimmed by 7 bases and V by 5 bases; bases with no gene match: 12. The CDR3 extends over 16 amino acids. Germline CDR1 reads SGHAT; CDR2 reads FQNNGV. The CDR3 sequence: CASSLSGTGRGQPQHF. For the CDR3, the DNA is TGTGCCAGCAGCCTGTCCGGGACAGGGCGCGGACAGCCCCAGCATTTT. Full variable domain (rest looked up from reference TRBV11-2 and TRBJ1-5): EAGVAQSPRYKIIEKRQSVAFWCNPISGHATLYWYQQILGQGPKLLIQFQNNGVVDDSQLPKDRFSAERLKGVDSTLKIQPAKLEDSAVYLCASSLSGTGRGQPQHFGDGTRLSIL.

This sequence joins TRBV3-1 (or the pseudogene TRBV3-2) and TRBJ1-5; 7 bases line up with TRBD1. The CDR3 totals 18 residues. The V segment lost 0 bases and the J segment 1 base; nucleotides outside the gene matches: 9. Looked up from germline, CDR1 is LGHDT and CDR2 is YNNKEL (reference sequence). The CDR3 sequence: CASSQDRQGVKSNQPQHF. CDR3 sequence (DNA): TGTGCCAGCAGCCAAGATCGCCAGGGGGTAAAGAGCAATCAGCCCCAGCATTTT.

This chain connects TRBV5-4 to TRBJ2-7; a possible D gene is TRBD2 (6 bases). The CDR3 loop spans 15 amino acids. Germline values: CDR1 SGHNT, CDR2 YYREEE (reference sequence). Trimming took 0 bases from V and 3 from J, leaving 13 bases between them. The CDR3 DNA is TGTGCCAGCAGCTTGGGGCGGGGAGGCGGCTACGAGCAGTACTTC. The encoded protein is CASSLGRGGGYEQYF. Filled out from reference TRBV5-4 and TRBJ2-7, the complete variable domain reads ETGVTQSPTHLIKTRGQQVTLRCSSQSGHNTVSWYQQALGQGPQFIFQYYREEENGRGNFPPRFSGLQFPNYSSELNVNALELDDSALYLCASSLGRGGGYEQYFGPGTRLTVT.

This sequence joins TRBV28 and TRBJ2-7, with 15 bases matching TRBD2. The CDR3 spans 19 residues. Germline values: CDR1 MDHEN, CDR2 SYDVKM. Losses at the gene ends were 1 base for V and 2 bases for J; bases not matched to a gene: 9. The CDR3 here is CASSLSTGLAGGKAYEQYF. The CDR3 coding sequence is TGTGCCAGCAGTTTATCAACGGGACTAGCGGGGGGTAAAGCCTACGAGCAGTACTTC.

This clone has more than one count but fewer than ten. The V call is TRBV19, the J call TRBJ1-3, with 7 positions matching TRBD1. CDR1 and CDR2 (germline): LNHDA, SQIVND (reference sequence). The CDR3 runs to 15 residues. Trimming took 5 bases from V and 0 from J; bases not matched to a gene: 4. DNA of the CDR3: TGTGCCAGTAGTGCGACAGGGCTCTCTGGAAACACCATATATTTT. Residues: CASSATGLSGNTIYF.

The rearrangement uses TRBV5-1 and TRBJ1-2; 10 nucleotides line up with TRBD1. There are 14 residues in the CDR3. Trimming removed 4 bases from V and 2 bases from J; junction bases left unmatched: 2. Germline V gene lookup returns CDR1 SGHRS and CDR2 YFSETQ. The DNA for the CDR3 is TGCGCCAGCAGCGTGGACAGGGGGAACTATGGCTACACCTTC. Amino acids: CASSVDRGNYGYTF. The entire variable domain, with the rest obtained from reference TRBV5-1 and TRBJ1-2, is as follows: KAGVTQTPRYLIKTRGQQVTLSCSPISGHRSVSWYQQTPGQGLQFLFEYFSETQRNKGNFPGRFSGRQFSNSRSEMNVSTLELGDSALYLCASSVDRGNYGYTFGSGTRLTVV.

There are a few counts of this clone. The chain recombines TRBV19 with TRBJ1-2, with D unclear. Germline values: CDR1 LNHDA, CDR2 SQIVND (reference sequence). The CDR3 is 15 residues long. V dropped 3 bases and J dropped 4 bases, with 15 bases sitting between them. CDR3 sequence: CASSIPSTSLYGYTF. CDR3 bases: TGTGCCAGTAGTATCCCTTCGACAAGCCTCTATGGCTACACCTTC.

The table lists this clone with a count of one. The V gene is TRBV12-3 or TRBV12-4, the J gene TRBJ2-5; D perhaps matches TRBD2 (5 bases). With 6 bases removed from V and 5 bases from J, the gap between germline ends came to 10 bases. There are 12 residues in the CDR3. CDR3 sequence: CASRKQRETQYF. For the CDR3, the DNA is TGTGCCAGCAGAAAACAGCGGGAGACCCAGTACTTC.

This chain joins TRBV6-5 and TRBJ2-5; perhaps TRBD2 as D (6 bases). The germline CDR1 and CDR2 sequences are MNHEY and SVGAGI. V was clipped by 0 bases and J by 4 bases, with 12 bases between them. This CDR3 spans 15 amino acids. The CDR3 protein is CASSYSGGLVETQYF. CDR3 DNA sequence: TGTGCCAGCAGTTACTCGGGGGGTCTCGTAGAGACCCAGTACTTC.

The genes are TRBV3-1 (or the pseudogene TRBV3-2) and TRBJ1-1; D gene ambiguous. CDR1 and CDR2 from the germline V gene are LGHDT and YNNKEL (reference sequence). V was shortened by 1 base and J by 4 bases, with 10 bases between the two germline ends. The CDR3 runs 14 residues. As DNA, the CDR3 is TGTGCCAGCAGCCAAGTTCCCTCGGGCACTGAAGCTTTCTTT. It yields the protein CASSQVPSGTEAFF.

This clone has a handful of counts. The chain uses TRBV7-8 and TRBJ1-1; D gene uncertain. This CDR3 spans 14 amino acids. Looked up from germline, CDR1 is SGHVS and CDR2 is FQNEAQ. Trimming pared 5 bases from V and 0 bases from J, leaving 10 bases between. The CDR3 nucleotides read TGTGCCAGCAGCGCGATCTCTCTGAACACTGAAGCTTTCTTT. It is translated as CASSAISLNTEAFF.